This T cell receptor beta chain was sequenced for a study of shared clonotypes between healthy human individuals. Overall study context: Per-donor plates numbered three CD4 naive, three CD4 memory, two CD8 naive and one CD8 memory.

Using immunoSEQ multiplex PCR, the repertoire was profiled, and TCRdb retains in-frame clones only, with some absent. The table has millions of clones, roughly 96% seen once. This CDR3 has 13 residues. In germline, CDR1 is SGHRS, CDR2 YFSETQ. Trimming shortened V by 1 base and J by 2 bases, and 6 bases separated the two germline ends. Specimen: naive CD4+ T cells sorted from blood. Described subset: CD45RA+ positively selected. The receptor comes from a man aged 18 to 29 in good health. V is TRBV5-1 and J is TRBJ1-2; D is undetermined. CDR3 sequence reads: CASSLYSNYGYTF. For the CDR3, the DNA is TGCGCCAGCAGCTTGTACAGCAACTATGGCTACACCTTC.